The clone carrying this TCR beta chain has a handful of counts. Every one of the donors was a Caucasian adult that lived in Nashville, Tennessee. It was into CD45RA+ naive and CD45RA-negative memory subsets that the CD4+ cells were split. These data are taken from a study of shared clonotypes between healthy human individuals. Study as a whole: Per donor, CD8 memory used one plate, CD8 naive used two, CD4 memory used three and CD4 naive used three.

Genomic DNA belonging to each subset was distributed in equal measure over several immunoSEQ plates. Data came from immunoSEQ multiplex PCR; TCRdb stores just in-frame clones and leaves some out. This sample carries some 1.5 million clones, approximately 98% of them seen once, and the ten largest clones take about 0.45%. Germline lookup yields CDR1 LNHDA and CDR2 SQIVND (reference sequence). Deletions cut 1 base from V and 4 bases from J, with 1 base between. The CDR3 loop spans 11 amino acids. This chain joins TRBV19 and TRBJ1-1; D gene uncertain. Sequencing input: naive CD4+ T cells sorted from blood. The subset: CD45RA+ positively selected. The TCR originated in a man aged 30-40 years in good health. In DNA form, the CDR3 reads TGTGCCAGTAGTATAGGCACTGAAGCTTTCTTT. Amino acids: CASSIGTEAFF.